This T cell receptor beta chain was retrieved from a study of CDR3 diversity in severe acne. TCRdb re-called the PCR reads with MiXCR, one entry per CDR3 protein. The top ten clones hold around a tenth of a sample with under 100,000 distinct CDR3 sequences, roughly half of them seen once. The CDR3 is 15 amino acids. V lost 6 bases, J lost 2 bases, and 18 bases lay in between. Germline CDR1 is SGHRS and CDR2 is YFSETQ. This TCR came from a male donor in good health, serving as a control. The sequenced sample consisted of blood. The chain is built from TRBV5-1 and TRBJ2-7; D tentatively reads TRBD1 or TRBD2 (5 bases each). The CDR3 DNA follows: TGCGCCAGCAACCTGGCAGGGACCTTAACCTACGAGCAGTACTTC. Its protein is CASNLAGTLTYEQYF. Based on the CDR3 plus reference TRBV5-1 and TRBJ2-7, the full variable domain is KAGVTQTPRYLIKTRGQQVTLSCSPISGHRSVSWYQQTPGQGLQFLFEYFSETQRNKGNFPGRFSGRQFSNSRSEMNVSTLELGDSALYLCASNLAGTLTYEQYFGPGTRLTVT.